This is a list of T cell receptor beta chains from one sample in a study of metastatic and nonmetastatic thyroid tumors. TCRdb re-called the PCR reads with MiXCR. Found here are roughly 15,000 clones, more than 20% of them singletons; the top ten hold approximately 11%. Sequenced input: blood. The receptor source for this set is a male donor with papillary thyroid cancer or a benign thyroid nodule (not recorded which). Some clones in this sample may be carry-over from other donors' samples. CDR3s include the opening cysteine and the closing phenylalanine or tryptophan. The order of the fields is clone size, V gene, J gene, CDR3 protein. Clone size is not always given. Where it is, it says once, few, many or a class for expanded clones.

clone size: medium-sized
V gene: TRBV20-1
J gene: TRBJ1-1
CDR3 protein: CSARAGTNLWTEAFF

clone size: .
V gene: TRBV30
J gene: TRBJ2-1
CDR3 protein: CAWSPQRGSIGEQFF

clone size: .
V gene: TRBV5-4
J gene: TRBJ2-3
CDR3 protein: CASSTDRGRADTQYF

clone size: .
V gene: TRBV7-2
J gene: TRBJ1-5
CDR3 protein: CASGLRDGREQPQHF

clone size: .
V gene: TRBV28
J gene: TRBJ2-1
CDR3 protein: CASSLWRDRATYNEQFF

clone size: few
V gene: TRBV28
J gene: TRBJ2-7
CDR3 protein: CAISSAGGNYEQCF

clone size: medium-sized
V gene: TRBV12-3/TRBV12-4
J gene: TRBJ1-2
CDR3 protein: CASSPRQGGGYTF

clone size: many
V gene: TRBV2
J gene: TRBJ2-1
CDR3 protein: CASSEMVGGGQNEQFF

clone size: .
V gene: TRBV5-1
J gene: TRBJ2-3
CDR3 protein: CASSLATGNTDTQYF

clone size: many
V gene: TRBV11-3
J gene: TRBJ2-3
CDR3 protein: CASTSEGRLNTDTQYF

clone size: .
V gene: TRBV7-2
J gene: TRBJ1-2
CDR3 protein: CASSLETGRGYTF

clone size: many
V gene: TRBV12-3/TRBV12-4
J gene: TRBJ2-1
CDR3 protein: CASSLGPGGAANEQFF

clone size: medium-sized
V gene: TRBV27
J gene: TRBJ2-7
CDR3 protein: CASISRFNNEQYF

clone size: few
V gene: TRBV19
J gene: TRBJ1-5
CDR3 protein: CASSIVGRSQPQHF

clone size: many
V gene: TRBV7-2
J gene: TRBJ2-1
CDR3 protein: CAIAGDFFNEQFF

clone size: .
V gene: TRBV12-3/TRBV12-4
J gene: TRBJ2-1
CDR3 protein: CASTLGTSGYNEQFF

clone size: .
V gene: TRBV6-1
J gene: TRBJ2-5
CDR3 protein: CASSLTGAGETQYF

clone size: .
V gene: TRBV4-1
J gene: TRBJ1-2
CDR3 protein: CASSQAQGSGVYGYTF

clone size: .
V gene: TRBV3-1
J gene: TRBJ2-7
CDR3 protein: CASSQGRPGRAHEQYF

clone size: many
V gene: TRBV6-4
J gene: TRBJ2-1
CDR3 protein: CASSTSGGSYNEQFF

clone size: .
V gene: TRBV6-1
J gene: TRBJ2-7
CDR3 protein: CASRGQGYEQYF

clone size: medium-sized
V gene: TRBV30
J gene: TRBJ2-2
CDR3 protein: CAWSAPEGDTGELFF

clone size: many
V gene: TRBV30
J gene: TRBJ2-3
CDR3 protein: CAWRMGTDTQYF